This TCR beta chain is drawn from a study of regulatory T cells in long-lasting Graves disease. Study observations and caveats: Preferential use of TRBV28, TRBJ1-2 and TRBJ2-5 was seen in persistent disease.

The TCR beta library used iRepertoire HTBI primers with Arm-PCR amplification of CDR3. MiXCR was run by TCRdb on the multiplex PCR reads, yielding one entry per CDR3 protein. The sample carries hundreds of thousands of distinct CDR3 sequences, roughly a sixth recorded once. This CDR3 comprises 14 residues. Trimming cost V 1 base and J 4 bases, with 9 bases left between them. CDR1 and CDR2 (germline): SGHTA, FQGNSA. Time point described: newly diagnosed GD, antithyroid drugs for less than 3 months. PBMC RNA was the source of the TCR library. This clonotype was picked up many times. Its antigen is not known. The same sample was also used in a study of T cells in Graves' hyperthyroidism and ophthalmopathy. That work states: Patients with uncontrolled infections, other autoimmune diseases, pregnancy or lactation were excluded.

Sequencing used peripheral blood mononuclear cells (PBMCs), obtained at new diagnosis, from a patient treated with antithyroid drugs. The clonotype was recovered from a man between 18 and 29 years old with Graves disease. The genes are TRBV7-2 and TRBJ2-3; no definite D call. The CDR3: CASSLERHPDTQYF. CDR3 nucleotides: TGTGCCAGCAGCTTAGAACGGCACCCAGATACGCAGTATTTT. Supplemented by reference TRBV7-2 and TRBJ2-3, the full variable domain reads GAGVSQSPSNKVTEKGKDVELRCDPISGHTALYWYRQSLGQGLEFLIYFQGNSAPDKSGLPSDRFSAERTGGSVSTLTIQRTQQEDSAVYLCASSLERHPDTQYFGPGTRLTVL.